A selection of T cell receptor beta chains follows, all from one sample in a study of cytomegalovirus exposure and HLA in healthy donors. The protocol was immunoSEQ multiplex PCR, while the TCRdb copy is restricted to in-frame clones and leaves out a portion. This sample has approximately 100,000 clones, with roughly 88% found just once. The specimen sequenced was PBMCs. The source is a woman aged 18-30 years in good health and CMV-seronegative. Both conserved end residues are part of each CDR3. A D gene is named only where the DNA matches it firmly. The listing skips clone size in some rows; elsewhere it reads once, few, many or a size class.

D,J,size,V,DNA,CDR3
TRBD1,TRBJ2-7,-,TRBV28,TGTGCCAGCAGTTTAATCGGGACAGGGGCCTACGAGCAGTACTTC,CASSLIGTGAYEQYF
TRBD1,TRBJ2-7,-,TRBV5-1,TGCGCCAGCAGTGAGACAGGGACGGCCTACGAGCAGTACTTC,CASSETGTAYEQYF
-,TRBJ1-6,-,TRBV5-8,TGTGCCAGCAGCTTAAAACAAGGGGCCCGATCACCCCTCCACTTT,CASSLKQGARSPLHF
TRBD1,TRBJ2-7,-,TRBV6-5,TGTGCCAGCTCCGGACAGGGAGGCGAGCAGTACTTC,CASSGQGGEQYF
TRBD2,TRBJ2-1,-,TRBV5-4,TGTGCCAGCAGCTTGGCGGGGGGGCACAATGAGCAGTTCTTC,CASSLAGGHNEQFF
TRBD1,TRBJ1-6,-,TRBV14,TGTGCCAGCAGCCGGGACAGGGGAAATTCACCCCTCCACTTT,CASSRDRGNSPLHF
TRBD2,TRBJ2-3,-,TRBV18,TGTGCCAGCTCACCCCTCCGAGGTAGCGGGGGCACAGATACGCAGTATTTT,CASSPLRGSGGTDTQYF
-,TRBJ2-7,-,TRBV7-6,TGTGCCAGCAGCTTAGCGGCATATTCCTACGAGCAGTACTTC,CASSLAAYSYEQYF
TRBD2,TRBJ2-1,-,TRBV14,TGTGCCAGCAGCCAGGGAAGGACTAGCGGGATTTATGAATTCTCCTACAATGAGCAGTTCTTC,CASSQGRTSGIYEFSYNEQFF
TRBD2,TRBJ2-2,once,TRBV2,TGTGCCAGCAGTGATGGACTAGCGGGTGGGCCCGGGGAGCTGTTTTTT,CASSDGLAGGPGELFF
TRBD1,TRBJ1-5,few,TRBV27,TGTGCCAGCAGCCGGACAGGGGGAAATCAGCCCCAGCATTTT,CASSRTGGNQPQHF